The following is a T cell receptor beta chain sequence with its context. This sample stems from a study of cytomegalovirus exposure and HLA in healthy donors. Use of 60 Vbeta and 13 Jbeta primers characterized the PCR. Repertoires were generated with immunoSEQ multiplex PCR, while TCRdb's copy carries only in-frame clones and drops some. The sample is made up of about 210,000 clones, and the top ten hold roughly 0.98% of it. The sequence was collected from a woman aged 25-40 years in good health and CMV-seropositive. Sequenced sample: PBMCs.

The CDR3 coding sequence is TGCGCCAGCAGACTAGTTTCCACGCTTCAAGAGACCCAGTACTTC. The encoded protein is CASRLVSTLQETQYF. This chain uses TRBV5-1 with TRBJ2-5, with a possible D match to TRBD2 (5 bases). Trimming left V 5 bases short and J 2 bases short, with 16 bases between. The CDR3 length is 15 residues. In germline, CDR1 is SGHRS, CDR2 YFSETQ.